This T cell receptor (beta chain) was recorded in a study of beta chain features in type 1 diabetes. Study-wide points: Shortening of TCRB CDR3s, moderate but significant, appeared in all four CD4+ subsets of Type 1 diabetes patients. Junctions at VDJ sites from type 1 diabetes patients had fewer insertions and more deletions.

Turning to this clone: The antigen is undetermined.

This CDR3 is built from 14 residues. V was shortened by 0 bases and J by 4 bases, with 8 bases between the two germline ends. Germline-derived CDR1 and CDR2 are SGDLS and YYNGEE. Donors contributed one heparinised blood draw apiece, averaging about 120 mL. Staining for CD45RO/CCR7/CD25/CD127/CD95/CD27 allowed sorting of CD4+ naive, central memory, regulatory and stem cell-like memory cells. Expressed TCRB transcripts got sequenced, as all isolated RNA was reverse transcribed. Generated by immunoSEQ multiplex PCR, the TCRdb table keeps only in-frame clones and is missing some. The sample holds roughly 220,000 clones, around 15% seen once.

The material sequenced was naive CD4+ T cells from blood. This TCR was sampled from a man aged 30 to 45 with type 1 diabetes. The V and J genes are TRBV9 and TRBJ1-3; no clear D gene. The CDR3 loop is CASSVGPDGNTIYF. CDR3 coding DNA: TGTGCCAGCAGCGTAGGTCCAGACGGAAACACCATATATTTT.